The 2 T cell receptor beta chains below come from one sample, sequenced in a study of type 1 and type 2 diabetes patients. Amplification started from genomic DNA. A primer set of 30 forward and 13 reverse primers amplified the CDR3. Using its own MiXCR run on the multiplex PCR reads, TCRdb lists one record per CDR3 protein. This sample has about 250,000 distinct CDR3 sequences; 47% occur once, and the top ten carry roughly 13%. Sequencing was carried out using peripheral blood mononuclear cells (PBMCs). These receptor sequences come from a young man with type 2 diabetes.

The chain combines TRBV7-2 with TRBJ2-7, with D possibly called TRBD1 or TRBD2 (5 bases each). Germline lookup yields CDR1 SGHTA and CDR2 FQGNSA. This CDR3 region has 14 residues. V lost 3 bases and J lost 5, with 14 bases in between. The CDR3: CASSLGDPTHEQYF. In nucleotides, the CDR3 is TGTGCCAGCAGCTTGGGGGACCCCACCCACGAGCAGTACTTC.

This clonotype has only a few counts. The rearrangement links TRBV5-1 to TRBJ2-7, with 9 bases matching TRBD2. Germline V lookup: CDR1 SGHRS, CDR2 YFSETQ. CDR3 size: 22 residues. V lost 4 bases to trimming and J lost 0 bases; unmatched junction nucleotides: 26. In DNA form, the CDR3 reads TGCGCCAGCAGCCTGAGACAGGGTGCGGGCTCGCCGGGACTAGCAGACTCCTACGAGCAGTACTTC. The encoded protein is CASSLRQGAGSPGLADSYEQYF.